Listed here are 9 T cell receptor beta chains from one sample, sequenced in a study of post-analysis software for immune sequencing data. The study's findings and limits: Roughly five TRBV segments were significantly more frequent in patients than in controls. TRBV5-6, TRBV5-1 and TRBV20-1 were among these segments.

Included in the TCR beta cDNA libraries were unique molecular identifiers. TCRdb independently ran MiXCR on the PCR reads; one entry per CDR3 protein. This repertoire shows roughly 540,000 distinct CDR3 sequences, around a third found once; its top ten account for about 5.6%. No antigen has been assigned to these receptors. Sequences were obtained from blood. These receptors originate from a girl aged 2-17 years with multiple sclerosis.

This clonotype has a handful of counts. This chain links TRBV5-1 with TRBJ2-7, with D perhaps matching TRBD1 (6 bases). The germline V gene encodes CDR1 SGHRS and CDR2 YFSETQ. Between the trimmed V and J ends, which lost 5 bases and 0 bases, there was a span of 12 bases. The CDR3 runs to 14 residues. The CDR3 DNA reads as TGCGCCAGCAGTCCCTTACAGGGCTCCTACGAGCAGTACTTC. Amino acids: CASSPLQGSYEQYF.

This chain uses TRBV2 with TRBJ2-4, with a tentative D call TRBD1 (6 bases). CDR3 length: 15 amino acids. V lost 4 bases and J 7 bases, leaving 17 bases between the germline ends. Germline V gene lookup returns CDR1 SNHLY and CDR2 FYNNEI. The CDR3: CASSGSTGRWNIQYF. Here the CDR3 DNA reads TGTGCCAGCAGTGGGTCTACAGGGCGGTGGAACATTCAGTACTTC.

This chain connects TRBV10-1 to TRBJ2-3; D possibly corresponds to TRBD2 (5 bases). The CDR3 consists of 14 residues. The germline gives CDR1 WNHNN, CDR2 SYGVQD (reference sequence). V was cut by 5 bases and J by 2 bases, with 11 bases left in between. The CDR3 DNA follows: TGCGCCAGCAGTAGGGAGCCCTTCACAGATACGCAGTATTTT. Its translation: CASSREPFTDTQYF.

On this clonotype: With a much larger clone just one base away, this may be a read error. The gene calls are TRBV4-1 and TRBJ2-7; 9 nucleotides line up with TRBD2. The J segment lost 7 bases and the V segment lost 1 base, leaving 5 bases of the junction unmatched. This CDR3 is built from 14 residues. Germline V CDR1 and CDR2: MGHRA, YSYEKL. This CDR3 reads CASSQGLAGSEQYF. CDR3 nucleotide sequence: TGCGCCAGCAGCCAAGGCCTAGCGGGGAGTGAGCAGTACTTC.

The sample holds a few counts of this clonotype. The rearrangement uses TRBV20-1 and TRBJ2-5; 7 bases agree with TRBD1. V was clipped by 5 bases and J by 4 bases; unmatched bases: 7. Germline V gene lookup returns CDR1 DFQATT and CDR2 SNEGSKA (reference sequence). The CDR3 is 13 residues long. For the CDR3, the DNA is TGCAGTGCTCACAGGGGCGGAGGAGAGACCCAGTACTTC. Protein: CSAHRGGGETQYF.

This chain connects TRBV6-2 or TRBV6-3 to TRBJ1-1; 7 bases are a match to TRBD1. V lost 0 bases and J lost 2; bases outside the gene matches: 9. The CDR3 is 17 residues long. The germline V gene has CDR1 MNHEY and CDR2 SVGEGT. The CDR3: CASSYSSRQGGNTEAFF. CDR3 sequence (DNA): TGTGCCAGCAGTTACTCCAGTCGACAGGGCGGAAACACTGAAGCTTTCTTT.

V and J are TRBV29-1 and TRBJ1-2; D possibly corresponds to TRBD1 (5 bases). Germline V gene sequence: CDR1 SQVTM, CDR2 ANQGSEA. The V end was cut by 5 bases, the J end by 0 bases, with 13 bases between. There are 14 residues in the CDR3. The CDR3 DNA follows: TGCAGCGTTCTTGGCGGGGGTCCTAACTATGGCTACACCTTC. Translated, it gives CSVLGGGPNYGYTF.

This clonotype was counted only a few times. This rearrangement joins TRBV2 to TRBJ2-7; D not resolved. Germline assignment: CDR1 SNHLY and CDR2 FYNNEI. With 7 bases removed from V and 2 bases from J, the gap between germline ends came to 6 bases. CDR3 length: 11 residues. The CDR3 sequence is CASTATYEQYF. CDR3 in DNA: TGTGCCAGCACAGCCACCTACGAGCAGTACTTC.

In this sample, this clonotype turned up a few times. This chain connects TRBV3-1 to TRBJ2-3; D is uncertain. This CDR3 has 17 amino acids. Germline values: CDR1 LGHDT, CDR2 YNNKEL (reference sequence). Trimming stripped 0 bases from V and 1 base from J, with 14 bases between. CDR3 coding DNA: TGTGCCAGCAGCCAAGATCCCGGCGGAGCTGGCACAGATACGCAGTATTTT. Amino acids: CASSQDPGGAGTDTQYF.